This is a list of T cell receptor beta chains from one sample in a study of shared clonotypes between healthy human individuals. Data came from immunoSEQ multiplex PCR; TCRdb stores just in-frame clones and leaves some out. The sample comprises around 1.6 million clones, 95% to 99% of which are singletons, and roughly 0.4% rests with the top ten. Sample: naive CD4+ T cells sorted from blood. The origin of the receptors is a man aged 25 to 45 in good health. The CDR3 runs from the conserved cysteine through the conserved F or W. A D gene is named only where the DNA matches it firmly. A clone size is listed for some rows: how often the clone was seen (once, few, many), or a class if it is expanded.

j_gene	v_gene	d_gene	abundance	CDR3aa	CDR3nt
TRBJ2-7	TRBV6-5	.	.	CASSYQVHYEQYF	TGTGCCAGCAGTTATCAAGTCCACTACGAGCAGTACTTC
TRBJ2-5	TRBV11-2	.	.	CASSSTSGRDQETQYF	TGTGCCAGCAGCTCAACTTCGGGCAGGGACCAAGAGACCCAGTACTTC
TRBJ2-1	TRBV7-2	.	.	CASSLAAPRGDNEQFF	TGTGCCAGCAGCTTAGCAGCGCCCAGAGGGGACAATGAGCAGTTCTTC
TRBJ1-1	TRBV2	.	once	CASSTDKNTEAFF	TGTGCCAGCAGTACTGACAAAAACACTGAAGCTTTCTTT
TRBJ1-2	TRBV5-5	.	once	CASSPAQINYGYTF	TGTGCCAGCAGCCCGGCCCAGATTAACTATGGCTACACCTTC
TRBJ2-3	TRBV27	TRBD1	.	CASSLLAGQGFAWTQYF	TGTGCCAGCAGTTTATTAGCTGGACAGGGTTTCGCTTGGACGCAGTATTTT
TRBJ2-2	TRBV5-1	TRBD1	.	CASSLVGTGNTGELFF	TGCGCCAGCAGCTTGGTTGGGACAGGCAACACCGGGGAGCTGTTTTTT
TRBJ2-7	TRBV5-1	.	.	CASRPLVDPYEQYF	TGCGCCAGCAGGCCCCTGGTCGACCCCTACGAGCAGTACTTC
TRBJ2-7	TRBV10-1	TRBD2	once	CASSAASGRLYEQYF	TGCGCCAGCAGTGCAGCTAGCGGGAGATTATACGAGCAGTACTTC
TRBJ2-5	TRBV7-6	.	.	CASSPNPGFKETQYF	TGTGCCAGCAGTCCCAACCCAGGATTTAAAGAGACCCAGTACTTC
TRBJ2-5	TRBV6-5	TRBD2	.	CASSAGLAQTRTQYF	TGTGCCAGCAGTGCCGGACTAGCTCAGACGAGGACCCAGTACTTC
TRBJ2-2	TRBV30	TRBD2	.	CAWSASGLADTGELFF	TGTGCCTGGAGTGCTTCGGGACTAGCGGACACCGGGGAGCTGTTTTTT
TRBJ2-5	TRBV7-6	.	.	CASSLPQETQYF	TGTGCCAGCAGCTTACCCCAAGAGACCCAGTACTTC
TRBJ2-3	TRBV5-6	.	.	CASRASTDTQYF	TGTGCCAGCAGGGCGAGCACAGATACGCAGTATTTT
TRBJ2-7	TRBV7-8	.	.	CASSLAVGYEQYF	TGTGCCAGCAGCTTAGCGGTCGGGTACGAGCAGTACTTC
TRBJ2-7	TRBV11-2	TRBD2	.	CASSWTSGTYEQYF	TGTGCCAGCAGCTGGACTAGCGGGACTTACGAGCAGTACTTC
TRBJ2-7	TRBV6-1	TRBD2	.	CASSPRGGIHEQYF	TGTGCCAGCAGTCCGAGGGGAGGGATCCACGAGCAGTACTTC
TRBJ1-1	TRBV5-4	.	.	CASSSEKLGHANTEAFF	TGTGCCAGCAGCTCGGAAAAATTGGGACACGCGAACACTGAAGCTTTCTTT
TRBJ1-2	TRBV9	TRBD1	.	CASSVGVETGSYGYTF	TGTGCCAGCAGCGTAGGGGTCGAGACAGGGAGCTATGGCTACACCTTC
TRBJ2-3	TRBV7-9	TRBD2	.	CASSFLTSGKQSTDTQYF	TGTGCCAGCAGCTTTCTGACTAGCGGGAAACAAAGCACAGATACGCAGTATTTT
TRBJ1-3	TRBV11-2	.	.	CASSPSGTSSGNTIYF	TGTGCCAGCAGCCCATCGGGTACCAGCTCTGGAAACACCATATATTTT
TRBJ1-5	TRBV30	.	.	CAWSPPAGYSNQPQHF	TGTGCCTGGAGCCCCCCGGCCGGGTATAGCAATCAGCCCCAGCATTTT
TRBJ2-7	TRBV18	.	.	CASSPGAVEQYF	TGTGCCAGCTCACCGGGGGCCGTCGAGCAGTACTTC
TRBJ2-1	TRBV21-1	.	.	CASSHRTDYNEQFF	TGTGCCAGCAGCCACCGGACAGACTACAATGAGCAGTTCTTC
TRBJ2-7	TRBV5-6	TRBD1	.	CASSLRDRVYEQYF	TGTGCCAGCAGCTTACGGGACAGGGTCTACGAGCAGTACTTC
TRBJ2-7	TRBV28	TRBD1	.	CASEDRAQGISYEQYF	TGTGCCAGCGAGGACAGGGCGCAGGGTATCTCCTACGAGCAGTACTTC
TRBJ1-2	TRBV28	.	.	CASSYDRQLAGYTF	TGTGCCAGCAGTTATGACAGGCAGCTCGCTGGCTACACCTTC
TRBJ2-6	TRBV15	.	.	CATSSSLGSTRANVLTF	TGTGCCACCAGCAGCTCCCTGGGGAGTACTAGGGCCAACGTCCTGACTTTC
TRBJ1-5	TRBV7-9	TRBD1	.	CASSRGQGLIGNQPQHF	TGTGCCAGCAGCCGGGGACAGGGGTTGATTGGCAATCAGCCCCAGCATTTT
TRBJ1-4	TRBV18	.	.	CASSPTTFTNEKLFF	TGTGCCAGCTCACCAACGACGTTTACTAATGAAAAACTGTTTTTT
TRBJ1-1	TRBV7-9	.	.	CASSPRGGAGNTEAFF	TGTGCCAGCAGCCCCCGCGGGGGGGCTGGGAACACTGAAGCTTTCTTT
TRBJ1-1	TRBV28	TRBD1	.	CAVDDRGDRAFF	TGTGCCGTTGATGACAGGGGTGATCGCGCTTTCTTT
TRBJ2-1	TRBV7-3	TRBD2	.	CASSLLTLAGVGNEQFF	TGTGCCAGCAGCTTACTTACGCTAGCGGGAGTGGGTAATGAGCAGTTCTTC
TRBJ2-7	TRBV18	.	.	CASSPPSIHYEQYF	TGTGCCAGCTCACCACCGTCCATCCACTACGAGCAGTACTTC
TRBJ2-1	TRBV13	TRBD2	.	CASSSGLAGDQEQFF	TGTGCCAGCAGCTCGGGACTAGCGGGAGATCAGGAGCAGTTCTTC
TRBJ2-3	TRBV14	.	.	CASSRQGTDTQYF	TGTGCCAGCAGCCGGCAGGGGACAGATACGCAGTATTTT
TRBJ2-3	TRBV18	TRBD1	once	CASSAGQGVADTQYF	TGTGCCAGCTCAGCCGGACAGGGGGTCGCAGATACGCAGTATTTT
TRBJ2-7	TRBV19	TRBD2	.	CASSSFAGGPFEQYF	TGTGCCAGTAGTTCTTTTGCGGGAGGGCCATTCGAGCAGTACTTC
TRBJ2-1	TRBV7-8	.	.	CASSRSGREQFF	TGTGCCAGCAGCCGCTCGGGGCGGGAGCAGTTCTTC
TRBJ2-1	TRBV6-5	TRBD2	.	CASSYSGRRNEQFF	TGTGCCAGCAGTTATAGCGGGAGGAGGAATGAGCAGTTCTTC
TRBJ2-7	TRBV5-1	.	.	CASSLTSVNEQYF	TGCGCCAGCAGCCTGACCTCGGTGAACGAGCAGTACTTC
TRBJ1-2	TRBV28	.	.	CASSLPDNYGYTF	TGTGCCAGCAGTTTACCGGATAACTATGGCTACACCTTC
TRBJ2-7	TRBV18	.	.	CASSPLGQGGGEQYF	TGTGCCAGCTCACCTCTCGGACAGGGCGGGGGCGAGCAGTACTTC
TRBJ2-3	TRBV6-1	.	.	CASSIPTGIDTQYF	TGTGCCAGCAGCATTCCAACAGGGATAGATACGCAGTATTTT
TRBJ2-3	TRBV15	.	.	CATSRAPDTQYF	TGTGCCACCAGCAGAGCCCCAGATACGCAGTATTTT
TRBJ2-3	TRBV6-6	TRBD1	once	CASSPPGQGTDTQYF	TGTGCCAGCAGTCCGCCGGGACAGGGTACAGATACGCAGTATTTT
TRBJ2-1	TRBV30	.	.	CAWSLLAHEQFF	TGTGCCTGGAGTCTGTTGGCGCATGAGCAGTTCTTC
TRBJ1-2	TRBV5-8	.	.	CASSFDRNYGYTF	TGTGCCAGCAGCTTCGACAGGAACTATGGCTACACCTTC
TRBJ1-1	TRBV28	.	.	CASSLMGNTEAFF	TGTGCCAGCAGTTTAATGGGGAACACTGAAGCTTTCTTT